Listed here are 19 T cell receptor beta chains from one sample, sequenced in a study of T cell responses to AZD1222 COVID-19 vaccine. Libraries were prepared by immunoSEQ multiplex PCR; TCRdb keeps only in-frame clonotypes and omits some of them. This sample carries more than 150,000 clones, approximately 91% of them seen once, and the ten largest clones take approximately 1.8%. The sample consisted of peripheral blood, taken 28 days after the second AZD1222 dose. The receptors were sampled from an adult who received the AZD1222 COVID-19 vaccine.

V and J are TRBV9 and TRBJ2-7, with a possible D match to TRBD1 (6 bases). V was clipped by 0 bases and J by 2 bases, with 9 bases between them. This CDR3 has 14 amino acids. Germline CDR1 is SGDLS and CDR2 is YYNGEE. CDR3 sequence reads: CASSVGDIAYEQYF. The CDR3 DNA sequence: TGTGCCAGCAGCGTAGGGGACATTGCCTACGAGCAGTACTTC.

This clone came up once. The rearrangement links TRBV5-8 to TRBJ2-3; no definite D call. The ends were cut back, 3 bases at V and 6 bases at J, with 11 bases in the middle. Germline values: CDR1 SGHTS, CDR2 YDEGEE. CDR3 length: 13 residues. The CDR3 DNA reads as TGTGCCAGCAGCTCCTCCTCCCACGATACGCAGTATTTT. This encodes CASSSSSHDTQYF.

This sequence joins TRBV15 and TRBJ1-3; D might be TRBD1 (6 bases). Germline CDR1 is LNHNV and CDR2 is YYDKDF (reference sequence). The CDR3 spans 15 residues. Trimming removed 0 bases from V and 9 bases from J, with 15 bases in between. The CDR3: CATSRDRAQGSTIYF. As DNA, the CDR3 is TGTGCCACCAGCAGAGATAGGGCACAGGGTTCCACCATATATTTT.

The chain employs TRBV6-4 and TRBJ2-1; the D call may be TRBD1 or TRBD2 (6 bases each). V was pared by 6 bases and J by 0 bases, with 12 bases between. Per germline, CDR1 MRHNA and CDR2 SNTAGT. The CDR3 consists of 15 residues. CDR3 amino acids: CASSQGGSSYNEQFF. CDR3 DNA: TGTGCCAGCAGCCAAGGGGGGTCCTCCTACAATGAGCAGTTCTTC.

CDR3 sequence (DNA): TGTGCCAGCAGCAAATTCGCAGGACTCTATGGCTACACCTTC. Its protein is CASSKFAGLYGYTF. This chain links TRBV21-1 with TRBJ1-2. TRBV21-1 counts as a pseudogene. This CDR3 spans 14 amino acids.

This clone has just one count. V gene TRBV7-3 combines with J gene TRBJ1-6, with unresolved D. The CDR3 is 16 amino acids. Trimming pared 0 bases from V and 5 bases from J, leaving 11 bases between. CDR1 is SGHTA and CDR2 is FQGTGA in the germline V gene. The CDR3 nucleotides read TGTGCCAGCAGCTTAACCCCGCGACACAATAATTCACCCCTCCACTTT. It specifies CASSLTPRHNNSPLHF.

The chain is built from TRBV30 and TRBJ2-2; D possibly corresponds to TRBD2 (5 bases). The CDR3 runs to 13 residues. Per germline, CDR1 GTSNPN and CDR2 SVGIG (reference sequence). The V and J ends lost 5 bases and 4 bases respectively, with 11 bases between them. For the CDR3, the DNA is TGTGCCTGGGCCCTAGCAGGCACCGGGGAGCTGTTTTTT. Its protein product is CAWALAGTGELFF. Supplemented by reference TRBV30 and TRBJ2-2, the full variable domain reads SQTIHQWPATLVQPVGSPLSLECTVEGTSNPNLYWYRQAAGRGLQLLFYSVGIGQISSEVPQNLSASRPQDRQFILSSKKLLLSDSGFYLCAWALAGTGELFFGEGSRLTVL.

J is TRBJ1-2 and V is TRBV5-1; 7 positions agree with TRBD1. V was clipped by 0 bases and J by 5 bases; unmatched bases: 1. The CDR3 is 13 amino acids. Germline lookup yields CDR1 SGHRS and CDR2 YFSETQ. CDR3 sequence: CASSLEGQYGYTF. The CDR3 DNA is TGCGCCAGCAGCTTGGAGGGACAGTATGGCTACACCTTC.

The genes are TRBV6-5 and TRBJ1-3, with TRBD1 as a possible D gene (6 bases). The germline V and J ends were trimmed by 4 bases and 8 bases, with 12 bases remaining between them. The CDR3 runs 13 residues. CDR1 is MNHEY and CDR2 is SVGAGI in the germline V gene. The CDR3 reads CASSLGAEDTIYF. CDR3 nucleotides: TGTGCCAGCAGTTTGGGGGCGGAGGACACCATATATTTT.

The chain carries TRBV10-2 and TRBJ2-1; D might be TRBD1 (6 bases). The CDR3 is made up of 14 amino acids. Germline V gene data show CDR1 as WSHSY and CDR2 as SAAADI. V was pared by 8 bases and J by 3 bases, with 14 bases between. CDR3 sequence: CASLRTEVYNEQFF. Written as DNA, the CDR3 is TGCGCCAGCCTGAGGACAGAGGTCTACAATGAGCAGTTCTTC.

The chain combines TRBV15 with TRBJ2-1; D is perhaps TRBD1 (5 bases). V lost 1 base, J lost 0 bases, and 13 bases lay in between. This CDR3 is 17 amino acids long. CDR1 is LNHNV, CDR2 YYDKDF, per germline (reference sequence). The CDR3 loop is CATSRVQGQSSYNEQFF. For the CDR3, the DNA is TGTGCCACCAGCAGAGTGCAGGGCCAGAGCTCCTACAATGAGCAGTTCTTC.

The rearrangement links TRBV9 to TRBJ2-1; possibly TRBD1 for D (6 bases). Germline V gene sequence: CDR1 SGDLS, CDR2 YYNGEE. Trimming shortened V by 2 bases and J by 3 bases, and 15 bases separated the two germline ends. This CDR3 is 16 amino acids long. The CDR3 DNA follows: TGTGCCAGCAGCGTCTCAGGGGCTCTGAGCTACAATGAGCAGTTCTTC. Its protein product is CASSVSGALSYNEQFF.

The chain combines TRBV6-1 with TRBJ1-5; 7 bases agree with TRBD1. The CDR3 extends over 18 amino acids. From germline, CDR1 is MNHNS and CDR2 SASEGT. J was trimmed by 3 bases and V by 4 bases; bases with no gene match: 15. This CDR3 reads CASSGTGTVGGHNQPQHF. CDR3 nucleotides: TGTGCCAGCAGTGGGACCGGGACAGTGGGGGGACACAATCAGCCCCAGCATTTT.

V is TRBV3-1 (or the pseudogene TRBV3-2) and J is TRBJ2-5, with 7 bases that match TRBD2. V gave up 2 bases and J gave up 6 bases; unmatched junction bases: 3. The germline gives CDR1 LGHDT, CDR2 YNNKEL (reference sequence). The CDR3 runs 13 residues. Here the CDR3 reads CASSQLAEKTQYF. CDR3 nucleotide sequence: TGTGCCAGCAGCCAACTAGCGGAAAAGACCCAGTACTTC.

This clone was counted once. The gene calls are TRBV19 and TRBJ1-5; the D gene is possibly TRBD1 (6 bases). CDR1 LNHDA and CDR2 SQIVND come from the germline V gene (reference sequence). The CDR3 sequence is 16 residues long. Trimming took off 6 bases at V and 2 bases at J, with 17 bases between the two ends. In DNA, the CDR3 is TGTGCCAGTAGAGGGGGGGCCGGATTTGGCAATCAGCCCCAGCATTTT. It is translated as CASRGGAGFGNQPQHF.

The chain carries TRBV7-9 and TRBJ2-5; D remains ambiguous. Germline CDR1 and CDR2: SEHNR and FQNEAQ (reference sequence). Between the trimmed V and J ends, which lost 3 bases and 5 bases, there was a span of 7 bases. The CDR3 covers 12 residues. CDR3 DNA: TGTGCCAGCAGCTTTGGGTTTGAGACCCAGTACTTC. It translates to CASSFGFETQYF.

This chain joins TRBV5-1 and TRBJ1-6; a weak D match, TRBD1 (5 bases). This CDR3 has 15 residues. Germline V gives CDR1 SGHRS, CDR2 YFSETQ. The germline V and J ends were trimmed by 0 bases and 8 bases, with 12 bases remaining between them. Written as DNA, the CDR3 is TGCGCCAGCAGCTTGGGGGGGGGACTCGATTCACCCCTCCACTTT. The encoded protein is CASSLGGGLDSPLHF.

The chain is built from TRBV2 and TRBJ1-6; possible D gene TRBD1, 5 bases. In germline, CDR1 is SNHLY, CDR2 FYNNEI. Trimming removed 5 bases from V and 7 bases from J, with 12 bases in between. The CDR3 is 14 amino acids. This chain's CDR3 is CASSWGPDNSPLHF. In DNA, the CDR3 is TGTGCCAGCAGTTGGGGACCGGACAATTCACCCCTCCACTTT.

The rearrangement links TRBV27 to TRBJ2-5; D is perhaps TRBD2 (6 bases). V lost 8 bases to trimming and J lost 2 bases, with 12 bases between them. CDR3 length equals 13 residues. CDR1 and CDR2 (germline): MNHEY, SMNVEV (reference sequence). The CDR3 DNA reads TGTGCCAGCGGAGGGAGGTTACAAGAGACCCAGTACTTC. Translation gives CASGGRLQETQYF.